This passage covers 13 T cell receptor beta chains from one sample sequenced in a study of graft-versus-host responses after intestinal transplantation (dated by TCRdb to the early 2020s). Library method: the immunoSEQ multiplex PCR assay. Imported from immuneACCESS, the table was reduced by TCRdb to in-frame sequences with V and J called. These copies leave out some clones; in studies compared against another copy, an unresolved V gene accounts for under half, and the cause of the remainder is not known. Here the sample has 96,000 or so clones; more than 85% occur a single time. The ten largest clones represent around 0.18% of the sample. Per the publication, the time point label means: cells obtained before transplantation from donor or recipient. Which antigens these TCRs recognize remains unknown. Sequencing was performed on unstimulated CD4+ T cells sorted from spleen or lymph node cells, taken before intestinal transplant. The origin of the receptors is a human donor who received an intestinal transplant.

CDR3 region: CASSIRSEGSYNSPLHF. In nucleotides, the CDR3 is TGTGCCAGTAGTATTAGGTCGGAGGGATCCTATAATTCACCCCTCCACTTT. V usage is TRBV19 and J usage is TRBJ1-6; D call uncertain. There are 17 residues in the CDR3. Germline V gene lookup returns CDR1 LNHDA and CDR2 SQIVND (reference sequence). V was trimmed by 3 bases and J by 1 base, leaving 13 bases between them.

The chain is built from TRBV12-5 and TRBJ2-1; 8 bases agree with TRBD2. The germline V gene has CDR1 LGHNT and CDR2 FRNRAP. The CDR3 totals 15 residues. V shed 0 bases and J 5 bases; nucleotides not matched to a gene: 3. Here the CDR3 reads CASGLVLADDNEQFF. CDR3 nucleotides: TGTGCTAGTGGTTTGGTACTAGCGGACGACAATGAGCAGTTCTTC.

A word on this clone: This same CDR3 is encoded by further DNA sequences in the sample. The chain couples TRBV5-1 to TRBJ2-1; D may be TRBD2 (6 bases). Per germline, CDR1 SGHRS and CDR2 YFSETQ. CDR3 size: 13 residues. V dropped 4 bases and J dropped 5 bases, with 10 bases sitting between them. The CDR3 sequence is CASSLGLNNEQFF. The CDR3 nucleotides are TGCGCCAGCAGCCTGGGACTTAACAATGAGCAGTTCTTC.

The chain employs TRBV4-1 and TRBJ1-1; D gene uncertain. V lost 0 bases and J lost 7, with 15 bases in between. Germline V CDR1 and CDR2: MGHRA, YSYEKL. The CDR3 is 15 amino acids. The CDR3 sequence: CASSQEGRISGEAFF. CDR3 in DNA: TGCGCCAGCAGCCAAGAGGGCCGAATTTCTGGTGAAGCTTTCTTT.

The chain links TRBV28 to TRBJ2-7; 9 nucleotides align to TRBD1. V lost 6 bases to trimming and J lost 2 bases; unmatched junction nucleotides: 8. The CDR3 contains 15 residues. The germline CDR1 and CDR2 sequences are MDHEN and SYDVKM. This CDR3 is CASRSQGAGAYEQYF. The CDR3 region has the DNA TGTGCCAGCAGGTCACAGGGGGCTGGCGCCTACGAGCAGTACTTC.

The chain is built from TRBV6-5 and TRBJ2-3; the match to TRBD2 covers 7 bases. V shed 2 bases and J 9 bases; nucleotides not matched to a gene: 11. Germline loops: CDR1 MNHEY, CDR2 SVGAGI. The length of the CDR3 is 15 residues. The CDR3: CASSYEGLAVETQYF. CDR3 bases: TGTGCCAGCAGTTACGAAGGGCTAGCGGTGGAGACGCAGTATTTT.

This chain joins TRBV6-1 and TRBJ2-1; tentatively, D is TRBD2 (6 bases). The V gene lost 1 base and the J gene lost 3 bases, with 13 bases spanning the gap. Germline V gene lookup returns CDR1 MNHNS and CDR2 SASEGT. CDR3 length equals 16 residues. This CDR3 reads CASSEDPSAVYNEQFF. In nucleotides, the CDR3 is TGTGCCAGCAGTGAAGATCCTAGCGCGGTCTACAATGAGCAGTTCTTC.

This clone came up once. The CDR3 DNA sequence: TGCGCCAGCAGCCATCGACTCCTCTCCTACAATGAGCAGTTCTTC. It codes for CASSHRLLSYNEQFF. This sequence joins TRBV4-1 and TRBJ2-1; D gene uncertain. The CDR3 consists of 15 residues. Trimming pared 3 bases from V and 0 bases from J, leaving 9 bases between. The germline V gene encodes CDR1 MGHRA and CDR2 YSYEKL.

The rearrangement joins TRBV15 to TRBJ2-5, with 8 nucleotides matching TRBD2. Per the germline V gene, CDR1 is LNHNV and CDR2 is YYDKDF (reference sequence). This CDR3 is built from 16 residues. With 0 bases clipped from V and 4 bases from J, the junction kept 7 bases outside the gene matches. CDR3 in amino acids: CATSRDRGGIAETQYF. In DNA, the CDR3 is TGTGCCACCAGCAGAGATCGGGGGGGAATTGCAGAGACCCAGTACTTC.

V and J are TRBV19 and TRBJ2-3; a weak D match, TRBD2 (6 bases). Trimming shortened V by 8 bases and J by 8 bases, and 14 bases separated the two germline ends. This CDR3 contains 12 residues. CDR1 LNHDA and CDR2 SQIVND come from the germline V gene (reference sequence). CDR3 region: CASGGVGGTQYF. CDR3 nucleotides: TGTGCCAGTGGTGGGGTGGGGGGTACGCAGTATTTT.

This clone was observed once. The chain combines TRBV5-6 with TRBJ2-2, with 16 bases aligning to TRBD2. The germline V gene encodes CDR1 SGHDT and CDR2 YYEEEE. This CDR3 contains 17 residues. Losses at the gene ends were 4 bases for V and 8 bases for J; bases not matched to a gene: 8. The CDR3 protein is CASSRGLAGGPVGELFF. The CDR3 DNA follows: TGTGCCAGCAGCAGGGGACTAGCGGGAGGGCCCGTTGGGGAGCTGTTTTTT.

This chain uses TRBV15 with TRBJ2-7; D gene ambiguous. This CDR3 is built from 12 residues. The germline gives CDR1 LNHNV, CDR2 YYDKDF (reference sequence). V lost 2 bases, J lost 4 bases, and 6 bases lay in between. The CDR3 loop is CATSRTQYEQYF. CDR3 nucleotide sequence: TGTGCCACCAGCAGAACACAGTACGAGCAGTACTTC.

This sequence joins TRBV5-4 and TRBJ2-2; weak D call: TRBD2 (6 bases). The CDR3 loop spans 14 amino acids. Looked up from germline, CDR1 is SGHNT and CDR2 is YYREEE (reference sequence). V lost 4 bases to trimming and J lost 9 bases, with 16 bases between them. CDR3 residues: CASSKGGDGWELFF. In nucleotides, the CDR3 is TGTGCCAGCAGCAAAGGAGGGGACGGCTGGGAGCTGTTTTTT.